A single sample is the source of the 32 T cell receptor beta chains below, sequenced in a study of T cell changes during pregnancy in multiple sclerosis. The method was immunoSEQ multiplex PCR; TCRdb's version includes in-frame clones alone and lacks a portion of them. The table shows about 40,000 clones, with roughly nine tenths occurring only once. Source: peripheral blood, taken in the second trimester of pregnancy. Receptors originate from a female donor in good health, enrolled as a control in a pregnancy study.

This rearrangement joins TRBV2 to TRBJ1-4; TRBD1 might be the D (5 bases). CDR1 and CDR2 (germline): SNHLY, FYNNEI. V was shortened by 4 bases and J by 3 bases, with 6 bases between the two germline ends. This CDR3 has 13 amino acids. The CDR3 is CASSAGANEKLFF. CDR3 nucleotides: TGTGCCAGCAGTGCGGGGGCTAATGAAAAACTGTTTTTT.

The chain carries TRBV6-1 and TRBJ2-2; 7 bases agree with TRBD2. CDR3 length: 15 amino acids. The ends lost 7 bases at V and 6 bases at J; junction bases unmatched: 11. Germline V gene data show CDR1 as MNHNS and CDR2 as SASEGT. CDR3 coding DNA: TGTGCCAGCATCCGGAGGCAGGGAGGGGCCGGGGAGCTGTTTTTT. This translates into CASIRRQGGAGELFF.

The gene calls are TRBV11-3 and TRBJ2-2; 7 positions match TRBD2. The CDR3 is 15 residues long. Germline V gene data show CDR1 as SGHNT and CDR2 as YENEEA. Trimming took 5 bases from V and 1 from J; bases not matched to a gene: 4. The CDR3 loop reads CASSPGGRNTGELFF. The CDR3 DNA is TGTGCCAGCAGCCCCGGGGGGAGGAACACCGGGGAGCTGTTTTTT.

A word on this clone: Other DNA sequences in this sample translate to the same CDR3. The gene calls are TRBV6-5 and TRBJ1-6, with D maybe TRBD1 (6 bases). Looked up from germline, CDR1 is MNHEY and CDR2 is SVGAGI. V lost 5 bases and J lost 10, with 9 bases in between. The CDR3 consists of 12 residues. CDR3 region: CASSQGNSPLHF. The DNA of the CDR3 is TGTGCCAGCAGTCAGGGGAACTCACCCCTCCACTTT.

This clone was counted only a few times. CDR3 sequence: CASSWTGVLEQYF. The CDR3 DNA reads as TGTGCCAGCAGCTGGACAGGGGTTTTGGAGCAGTACTTC. The chain carries TRBV7-9 and TRBJ2-7, with 9 positions matching TRBD1. The germline CDR1 and CDR2 sequences are SEHNR and FQNEAQ (reference sequence). Unmatched junction bases numbered 5, after V lost 4 bases and J lost 7 bases. The CDR3 sequence is 13 residues long.

The rearrangement uses TRBV7-2 and TRBJ2-5, with 7 positions matching TRBD2. Trimming took 1 base from V and 4 from J; bases not matched to a gene: 6. Germline CDR1 reads SGHTA; CDR2 reads FQGNSA. The CDR3 has 15 amino acids. CDR3 DNA sequence: TGTGCCAGCAGCTTAGGAGGGAGGGCCGGAGAGACCCAGTACTTC. Protein sequence: CASSLGGRAGETQYF.

The chain employs TRBV14 and TRBJ2-7; TRBD2 agrees at 9 bases. CDR3 length: 16 amino acids. Germline CDR1 reads SGHDN; CDR2 reads FVKESK. V shed 4 bases and J 1 base; nucleotides not matched to a gene: 8. CDR3 loop: CASSLTPGLASYEQYF. CDR3 DNA: TGTGCCAGCAGCCTGACCCCGGGACTAGCTTCCTACGAGCAGTACTTC.

This clone was seen more than once but under ten times. This sequence joins TRBV11-3 and TRBJ2-1; 7 nucleotides line up with TRBD2. Germline V CDR1 and CDR2: SGHNT, YENEEA. After removal of 5 bases from V and 12 bases from J, the junction contained 10 bases not matched to a gene. The length of the CDR3 is 13 residues. This CDR3 is CASSAYGEGGQFF. CDR3 sequence (DNA): TGTGCCAGCAGCGCGTACGGGGAGGGCGGGCAGTTCTTC.

This chain connects TRBV7-8 to TRBJ2-1; 11 bases align to TRBD2. CDR3 length: 15 amino acids. V trimming: 8 bases; J trimming: 10 bases; junction bases outside the gene matches: 13. The germline gives CDR1 SGHVS, CDR2 FQNEAQ. DNA for the CDR3: TGTGCCAGCTCCCGGCCGGGACTAGCGGTTCGCGAGCAGTTCTTC. Translated, it gives CASSRPGLAVREQFF.

The chain links TRBV27 to TRBJ1-5; D not certain. CDR3 size: 14 residues. Trimming pared 5 bases from V and 4 bases from J, leaving 12 bases between. CDR1 and CDR2 from the germline V gene are MNHEY and SMNVEV (reference sequence). CDR3 region: CASSPEGANQPQHF. The CDR3 DNA follows: TGTGCCAGCAGTCCTGAGGGAGCAAATCAGCCCCAGCATTTT.

This clone was seen more than once but under ten times. This chain links TRBV13 with TRBJ2-5; TRBD1 agrees at 9 bases. The ends lost 0 bases at V and 4 bases at J; junction bases unmatched: 6. This CDR3 contains 16 residues. Germline lookup yields CDR1 PRHDT and CDR2 FYEKMQ (reference sequence). CDR3 residues: CASSLGRTGAAETQYF. The CDR3, as DNA: TGTGCCAGCAGCTTAGGCCGGACAGGGGCTGCAGAGACCCAGTACTTC.

The chain uses TRBV2 and TRBJ2-7; tentatively, D is TRBD2 (5 bases). Germline CDR1 and CDR2: SNHLY and FYNNEI. The CDR3 has 13 amino acids. Trimming took off 10 bases at V and 1 base at J, with 14 bases between the two ends. The CDR3 nucleotides read TGTGCCACCGCGGACTCTGGGTCCTACGAGCAGTACTTC. This sequence encodes CATADSGSYEQYF.

The J gene is TRBJ1-2, the V gene TRBV25-1, with TRBD1 matching 8 bases. Germline V CDR1 and CDR2: MGHDK, SYGVNS. With 4 bases clipped from V and 8 bases from J, the junction kept 3 bases outside the gene matches. The CDR3 length is 12 residues. Here the CDR3 DNA reads TGTGCCAGCAGTGTCGACAGGGGCGGCTACACCTTC. It yields the protein CASSVDRGGYTF.

This chain uses TRBV7-9 with TRBJ1-2, with unresolved D. The CDR3 is 13 amino acids. V dropped 1 base and J dropped 9 bases, with 12 bases sitting between them. CDR1 SEHNR and CDR2 FQNEAQ come from the germline V gene (reference sequence). CDR3 amino acids: CASSLGFEGSYTF. The CDR3 bases are TGTGCCAGCAGCTTAGGTTTTGAGGGAAGCTACACCTTC.

The chain recombines TRBV11-2 with TRBJ2-7; 7 nucleotides match TRBD2. The germline gives CDR1 SGHAT, CDR2 FQNNGV. The V segment lost 0 bases and the J segment 2 bases; nucleotides outside the gene matches: 4. This CDR3 spans 15 amino acids. The CDR3 sequence: CASSLDLAVPYEQYF. As DNA, the CDR3 is TGTGCCAGCAGCTTAGATCTAGCGGTCCCCTACGAGCAGTACTTC.

The chain has TRBV7-2 and TRBJ2-3; 12 bases match TRBD2. V lost 4 bases and J lost 5; bases outside the gene matches: 4. CDR1 is SGHTA and CDR2 is FQGNSA in the germline V gene. This CDR3 has 15 amino acids. The DNA for the CDR3 is TGTGCCAGCAGCTGGACTAGCGGGGTCGGAGATACGCAGTATTTT. Protein product: CASSWTSGVGDTQYF.

The chain has TRBV19 and TRBJ2-2; 10 bases agree with TRBD1. CDR1 and CDR2 from the germline V gene are LNHDA and SQIVND (reference sequence). With 5 bases clipped from V and 6 bases from J, the junction kept 6 bases outside the gene matches. This CDR3 has 15 residues. The CDR3 DNA follows: TGTGCCAGTAGTCGGGACAGGGGAGAATCCGGGGAGCTGTTTTTT. Protein product: CASSRDRGESGELFF.

This clone appeared a few times. The V call is TRBV7-2, the J call TRBJ1-5, with 7 bases matching TRBD1. This CDR3 has 12 residues. Trimming at V came to 6 bases and at J to 7 bases, leaving 3 bases not matched to a gene. Germline V gives CDR1 SGHTA, CDR2 FQGNSA. The CDR3 DNA reads as TGTGCCAGCAGTTCAGGGGGGCAGCCCCAGCATTTT. This codes for CASSSGGQPQHF.

V usage is TRBV4-1 and J usage is TRBJ2-5; 11 nucleotides agree with TRBD2. The CDR3 is 16 residues long. With V trimmed by 5 bases and J by 2 bases, 7 bases remained unmatched. CDR1 is MGHRA, CDR2 YSYEKL, per germline. CDR3 coding DNA: TGCGCCAGCAGCGTGCGACTAGCGGGACTACAAGAGACCCAGTACTTC. It specifies CASSVRLAGLQETQYF.

The chain recombines TRBV6-4 with TRBJ2-1; 11 bases match TRBD2. After removal of 3 bases from V and 4 bases from J, the junction contained 2 bases not matched to a gene. Per germline, CDR1 MRHNA and CDR2 SNTAGT. CDR3 length: 15 amino acids. CDR3 in amino acids: CASSEGLAVYNEQFF. CDR3 nucleotide sequence: TGTGCCAGCAGTGAGGGACTAGCGGTTTACAATGAGCAGTTCTTC.

The CDR3 is CASSTRTGDLADHTQYF. Here the CDR3 DNA reads TGCGCCAGCAGCACAAGGACAGGTGATCTTGCCGACCATACGCAGTATTTT. The chain recombines TRBV5-1 with TRBJ2-3; the match to TRBD1 covers 7 bases. The CDR3 sequence is 17 residues long. V lost 4 bases to trimming and J lost 7 bases; unmatched junction nucleotides: 18. Germline V gene lookup returns CDR1 SGHRS and CDR2 YFSETQ.

This clone was recorded once. The chain combines TRBV20-1 with TRBJ1-2; D gene uncertain. V was trimmed by 0 bases and J by 7 bases, leaving 6 bases between them. The V gene's germline CDR1 is DFQATT and CDR2 SNEGSKA (reference sequence). The CDR3 is 11 residues long. CDR3 in DNA: TGCAGTGCTAGAGATCCCCTTGGCTACACCTTC. This gives the protein CSARDPLGYTF.

The chain uses TRBV19 and TRBJ1-3, with TRBD1 as a possible D gene (5 bases). V was pared by 4 bases and J by 0 bases, with 19 bases between. The CDR3 has 18 amino acids. Germline assignment: CDR1 LNHDA and CDR2 SQIVND (reference sequence). CDR3 protein: CASSNPRDGGTSGNTIYF. In DNA, the CDR3 is TGTGCCAGTAGTAACCCCCGGGACGGGGGGACCTCTGGAAACACCATATATTTT.

There are a few counts of this clone. This chain links TRBV7-2 with TRBJ1-6, with 7 bases matching TRBD1. The CDR3 consists of 15 residues. V gave up 5 bases and J gave up 6 bases; unmatched junction bases: 7. In germline, CDR1 is SGHTA, CDR2 FQGNSA. The DNA for the CDR3 is TGTGCCAGCAGCCCCCGGACAGGACCTAATTCACCCCTCCACTTT. It codes for CASSPRTGPNSPLHF.

The rearrangement uses TRBV19 and TRBJ2-2; the match to TRBD1 covers 7 bases. V shed 3 bases and J 6 bases; nucleotides not matched to a gene: 7. This CDR3 is 15 amino acids long. Germline CDR1 is LNHDA and CDR2 is SQIVND (reference sequence). CDR3 region: CASSIPRQGAGELFF. For the CDR3, the DNA is TGTGCCAGTAGTATCCCCCGACAGGGCGCCGGGGAGCTGTTTTTT.

The genes are TRBV5-1 and TRBJ1-1; 7 positions match TRBD1. Germline V gene sequence: CDR1 SGHRS, CDR2 YFSETQ. V dropped 3 bases and J dropped 8; count of bases not matched to a gene: 4. This CDR3 region has 12 residues. The CDR3, as DNA: TGCGCCAGCAGCTGGGGGGACAGAGAAGCTTTCTTT. It translates to CASSWGDREAFF.

This chain uses TRBV5-1 with TRBJ2-2, with D perhaps TRBD2 (5 bases). The germline gives CDR1 SGHRS, CDR2 YFSETQ. The germline V and J ends were trimmed by 7 bases and 3 bases, with 13 bases remaining between them. The CDR3 has 14 amino acids. CDR3 region: CASRFPEDTGELFF. CDR3 nucleotide sequence: TGCGCCAGCCGATTCCCGGAGGACACCGGGGAGCTGTTTTTT.

The gene calls are TRBV5-4 and TRBJ2-7; 9 positions match TRBD1. Germline V lookup: CDR1 SGHNT, CDR2 YYREEE (reference sequence). The trim removed 0 bases at V and 4 bases at J, leaving 5 bases unmatched. The CDR3 extends over 15 amino acids. The CDR3 bases are TGTGCCAGCAGCTTGGGTGGACAGGGGTTTTACGAGCAGTACTTC. This encodes CASSLGGQGFYEQYF.

The chain joins TRBV5-1 to TRBJ1-1; a possible D gene is TRBD1 (6 bases). Looked up from germline, CDR1 is SGHRS and CDR2 is YFSETQ. The CDR3 runs to 13 residues. V lost 3 bases to trimming and J lost 11 bases, with 17 bases between them. CDR3 amino acids: CASSWRGGDDAFF. The CDR3 DNA is TGCGCCAGCAGCTGGCGAGGGGGGGATGACGCTTTCTTT.

This CDR3 is CASSLLVSSYNEQFF. The CDR3 DNA reads as TGTGCCAGCAGTTTGCTCGTCAGCTCCTACAATGAGCAGTTCTTC. The genes are TRBV27 and TRBJ2-1; D remains unclear. There are 15 residues in the CDR3. Germline values: CDR1 MNHEY, CDR2 SMNVEV (reference sequence). Between the trimmed V and J ends, which lost 3 bases and 0 bases, there was a span of 9 bases.

The V call is TRBV4-3, the J call TRBJ1-5, with a possible D match to TRBD1 (6 bases). V was pared by 0 bases and J by 4 bases, with 10 bases between. This CDR3 is built from 15 residues. Germline CDR1 is LGHNA and CDR2 is YSLEER. CDR3 protein: CASSQDRGPNQPQHF. The CDR3 region has the DNA TGCGCCAGCAGCCAAGACAGGGGCCCAAATCAGCCCCAGCATTTT.

The chain is built from TRBV6-5 and TRBJ1-5, with 9 bases aligning to TRBD1. CDR3 length: 14 residues. The germline V gene encodes CDR1 MNHEY and CDR2 SVGAGI. The V segment lost 7 bases and the J segment 6 bases; nucleotides outside the gene matches: 7. CDR3 sequence: CASTLGQGSQPQHF. As DNA, the CDR3 is TGTGCCAGCACCTTGGGACAGGGTAGTCAGCCCCAGCATTTT.